Below, 8 T cell receptor beta chains from the same sample are listed, as sequenced in a study of T cells in localized non-small cell lung cancer. The assay was immunoSEQ multiplex PCR, and TCRdb's table has in-frame clones only and misses some. The repertoire has tens of thousands of clones, almost 85% of them found once; the top ten carry 17%. The material was peripheral blood, obtained before any cancer treatment. All receptors come from a male donor aged 60 or over with stage III squamous cell lung carcinoma.

This chain joins TRBV30 and TRBJ1-2; the D is unclear. Trimming shortened V by 5 bases and J by 7 bases, and 5 bases separated the two germline ends. The CDR3 is made up of 9 amino acids. The germline CDR1 and CDR2 sequences are GTSNPN and SVGIG (reference sequence). CDR3 nucleotide sequence: TGTGCCTGGGGGCCTGGCTACACCTTC. Translating gives CAWGPGYTF.

The V call is TRBV2, the J call TRBJ1-3; D call uncertain. The CDR3 has 15 amino acids. V was pared by 6 bases and J by 0 bases, with 12 bases between. In germline, CDR1 is SNHLY, CDR2 FYNNEI. The chain's CDR3 is CASSELALSGNTIYF. CDR3 bases: TGTGCCAGCAGCGAACTTGCCCTCTCTGGAAACACCATATATTTT. The entire variable domain, with the rest obtained from reference TRBV2 and TRBJ1-3, is as follows: EPEVTQTPSHQVTQMGQEVILRCVPISNHLYFYWYRQILGQKVEFLVSFYNNEISEKSEIFDDQFSVERPDGSNFTLKIRSTKLEDSAMYFCASSELALSGNTIYFGEGSWLTVV.

This clone has only a few counts. The chain recombines TRBV28 with TRBJ1-5; tentative D call: TRBD1 (6 bases). The V end lost 6 bases, the J end lost 3 bases, and 15 bases lay between the germline ends. In germline, CDR1 is MDHEN, CDR2 SYDVKM. The CDR3 totals 15 residues. CDR3 DNA: TGTGCCAGCAGCCCGGGGGCAAGCCTCAATCAGCCCCAGCATTTT. Translating gives CASSPGASLNQPQHF.

CDR3 sequence: CASSGLWVMNTEAFF. CDR3 nucleotide sequence: TGTGCCAGCAGCGGCCTCTGGGTTATGAACACTGAAGCTTTCTTT. The V gene is TRBV11-2, the J gene TRBJ1-1; D remains ambiguous. CDR3 length equals 15 residues. CDR1 and CDR2 from the germline V gene are SGHAT and FQNNGV. V was shortened by 5 bases and J by 0 bases, with 13 bases between the two germline ends.

A few counts support this clone. The chain uses TRBV10-3 and TRBJ2-1, with 14 bases identical to TRBD2. In germline, CDR1 is ENHRY, CDR2 SYGVKD. The CDR3 length is 17 residues. V was clipped by 10 bases and J by 5 bases; unmatched bases: 13. The CDR3 region has the DNA TGTGCCAGCGGACTAGCGGGAGGACAACTATTAGACAATGAGCAGTTCTTC. This translates into CASGLAGGQLLDNEQFF.

V and J are TRBV19 and TRBJ1-5; TRBD1 matches at 10 bases. V lost 6 bases to trimming and J lost 6 bases; unmatched junction nucleotides: 5. The CDR3 is made up of 14 amino acids. Germline CDR1 is LNHDA and CDR2 is SQIVND (reference sequence). The CDR3: CASSKDRGIQPQHF. For the CDR3, the DNA is TGTGCCAGTAGCAAGGACAGGGGGATTCAGCCCCAGCATTTT.

The chain employs TRBV2 and TRBJ1-6; D remains unclear. Germline CDR1 is SNHLY and CDR2 is FYNNEI. This CDR3 spans 13 amino acids. The V and J ends lost 9 bases and 3 bases respectively, with 9 bases between them. CDR3 DNA sequence: TGTGCCAGAAGGGAAAGCTATAATTCACCCCTCCACTTT. Translation gives CARRESYNSPLHF.

This clone was seen only a few times. The genes are TRBV5-6 and TRBJ2-1; D unresolved. This CDR3 is built from 15 residues. The germline gives CDR1 SGHDT, CDR2 YYEEEE. The V gene lost 0 bases and the J gene lost 1 base, with 8 bases spanning the gap. The CDR3 loop reads CASSLGGLSYNEQFF. CDR3 sequence (DNA): TGTGCCAGCAGCTTGGGGGGTCTTTCCTACAATGAGCAGTTCTTC.